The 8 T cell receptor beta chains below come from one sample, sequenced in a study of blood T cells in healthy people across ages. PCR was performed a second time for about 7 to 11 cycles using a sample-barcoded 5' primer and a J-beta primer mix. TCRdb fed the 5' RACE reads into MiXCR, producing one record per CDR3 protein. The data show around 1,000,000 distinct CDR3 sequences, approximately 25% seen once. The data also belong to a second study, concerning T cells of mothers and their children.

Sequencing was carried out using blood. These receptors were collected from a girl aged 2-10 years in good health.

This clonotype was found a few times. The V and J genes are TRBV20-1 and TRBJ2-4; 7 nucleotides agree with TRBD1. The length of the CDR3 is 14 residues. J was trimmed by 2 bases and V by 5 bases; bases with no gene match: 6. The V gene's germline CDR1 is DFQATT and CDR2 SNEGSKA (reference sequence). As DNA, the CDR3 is TGCAGTGCTGCCGGGACAGTGCCCAAAAACATTCAGTACTTC. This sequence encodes CSAAGTVPKNIQYF.

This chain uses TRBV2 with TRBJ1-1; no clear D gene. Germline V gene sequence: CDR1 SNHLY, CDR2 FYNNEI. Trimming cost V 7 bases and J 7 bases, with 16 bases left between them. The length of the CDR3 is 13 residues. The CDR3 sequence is CASNPREGDEAFF. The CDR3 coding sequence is TGTGCCAGCAACCCCCGGGAAGGTGATGAAGCTTTCTTT.

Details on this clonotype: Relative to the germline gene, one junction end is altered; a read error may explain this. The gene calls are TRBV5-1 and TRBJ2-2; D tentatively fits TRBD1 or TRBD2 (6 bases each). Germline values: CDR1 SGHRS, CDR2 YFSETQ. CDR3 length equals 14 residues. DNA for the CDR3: TGCGCCAGCAGCTTCAGGAGGGACACCGGGGAGCTGGTTTTT. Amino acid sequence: CASSFRRDTGELVF. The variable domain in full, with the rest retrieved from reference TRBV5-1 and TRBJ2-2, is KAGVTQTPRYLIKTRGQQVTLSCSPISGHRSVSWYQQTPGQGLQFLFEYFSETQRNKGNFPGRFSGRQFSNSRSEMNVSTLELGDSALYLCASSFRRDTGELVFGEGSRLTVL.

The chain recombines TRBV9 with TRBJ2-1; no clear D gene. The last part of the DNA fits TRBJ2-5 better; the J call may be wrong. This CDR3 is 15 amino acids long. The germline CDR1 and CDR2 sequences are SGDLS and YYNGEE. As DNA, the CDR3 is TGTGCCAGCAGCACCGGCGACGGGCAGAGAGAGACCCAGTACTTC. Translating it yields CASSTGDGQRETQYF.

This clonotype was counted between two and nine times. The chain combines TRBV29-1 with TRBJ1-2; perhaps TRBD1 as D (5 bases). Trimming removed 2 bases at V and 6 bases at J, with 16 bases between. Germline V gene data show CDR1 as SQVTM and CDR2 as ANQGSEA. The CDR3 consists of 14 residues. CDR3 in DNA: TGCAGCGTTGAAACGGGGAAGGGGAAACATGGCTACACCTTC. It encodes CSVETGKGKHGYTF.

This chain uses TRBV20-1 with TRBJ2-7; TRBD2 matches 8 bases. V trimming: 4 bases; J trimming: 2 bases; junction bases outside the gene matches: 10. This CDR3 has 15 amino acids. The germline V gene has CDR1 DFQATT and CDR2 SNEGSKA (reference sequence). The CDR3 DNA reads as TGCAGTGCTACCCCCCTAGCGGGCGGAACCTACGAGCAGTACTTC. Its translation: CSATPLAGGTYEQYF.

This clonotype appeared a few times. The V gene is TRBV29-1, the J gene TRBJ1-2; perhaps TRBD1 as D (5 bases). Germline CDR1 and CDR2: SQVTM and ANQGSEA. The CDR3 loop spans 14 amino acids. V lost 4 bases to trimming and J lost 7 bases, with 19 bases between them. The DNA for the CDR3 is TGCAGCGTTGTCGGTGGGACCGTGGACTTTGGCTACACCTTC. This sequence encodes CSVVGGTVDFGYTF.

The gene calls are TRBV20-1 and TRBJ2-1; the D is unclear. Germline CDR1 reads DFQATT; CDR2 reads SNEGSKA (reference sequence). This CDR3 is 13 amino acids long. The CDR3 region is CSINMATRNEQFF. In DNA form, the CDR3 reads TGCTCAATAAACATGGCTACCAGAAATGAGCAGTTCTTC.